The entry that follows covers one T cell receptor (beta chain) sequence. Its specificity is not known. The J segment lost 7 bases and the V segment lost 6 bases, leaving 9 bases of the junction unmatched. Germline values: CDR1 ENHRY, CDR2 SYGVKD. The CDR3 is 14 amino acids. Baseline was the first blood sampling point, followed by cycle 4 day 1 and cycle 7 day 1. The repertoire was sequenced with immunoSEQ multiplex PCR; TCRdb's copy has only in-frame clones and lacks some. This table holds fewer than 65,000 clones, approximately 90% found once. This sample was taken from a study of OX40 agonist ivuxolimab in advanced cancers. On the study more broadly: Three dose-escalation patients had partial responses: one with hepatocellular carcinoma and two with cutaneous melanoma. Whole-study results and caveats: Expanded clones were, on average, more numerous in CD8+ T cells than in CD4+.

This receptor was taken from an adult with an advanced solid tumor such as melanoma, head and neck, liver or kidney cancer. The sample in question was CD4+ or CD8+ T cells sorted from blood, obtained in a trial of the OX40 agonist ivuxolimab. The gene calls are TRBV10-3 and TRBJ2-1, with 7 bases lining up with TRBD1. This chain's CDR3 is CAISEPYRGNEQFF. The DNA of the CDR3 is TGTGCCATCAGCGAACCGTACAGGGGTAATGAGCAGTTCTTC.